Listed below are T cell receptor beta chains from one sample, sequenced in a study of OX40 agonist ivuxolimab in advanced cancers. Using immunoSEQ multiplex PCR, the repertoire was profiled, and TCRdb retains in-frame clones only, with some absent. In the table there are about 90,000 clones, more than 70% of which are singletons. The sequences come from CD4+ or CD8+ T cells sorted from blood, collected in a trial of the OX40 agonist ivuxolimab. All receptors derive from an adult with an advanced solid tumor such as melanoma, head and neck, liver or kidney cancer. Both conserved end residues are part of each CDR3. D genes are given only for firm matches. Clone size is given for some rows only: seen once, a few or many times, or a class if the clone is expanded.

v_gene	j_gene	len	abundance	d_gene	CDR3nt	CDR3aa
TRBV19	TRBJ1-2	13	once	NA	TGTGCCAGTAGTCTCGACAGAGGTAGTGGCTACACCTTC	CASSLDRGSGYTF
TRBV28	TRBJ1-1	16	NA	TRBD1	TGTGCCAGCAGACCTCGACAGGGGCGTTCGAACACTGAAGCTTTCTTT	CASRPRQGRSNTEAFF
TRBV18	TRBJ2-7	14	NA	NA	TGTGCCAGCTCACCAGACACCACCTCCTACGAGCAGTACTTC	CASSPDTTSYEQYF
TRBV5-1	TRBJ1-2	15	NA	TRBD1	TGCGCCAGCAGCTTGAGGACAGGGGGCAATATGGCTGGGACCTTC	CASSLRTGGNMAGTF
TRBV6-5	TRBJ1-2	13	NA	TRBD1	TGTGCCAGCAGCCGACAGGGGAACTATGGCTACACCTTC	CASSRQGNYGYTF
TRBV28	TRBJ1-2	14	NA	NA	TGTGCCAGCAGTAGCTTAGGGTCCAACTATGGCTACACCTTC	CASSSLGSNYGYTF
TRBV18	TRBJ1-3	16	NA	NA	TGTGCCAGCTCACCGGGGACGGGAATCTCTGGAAACACCATATATTTT	CASSPGTGISGNTIYF
TRBV4-1	TRBJ2-7	16	NA	TRBD2	TGCGCCAGCAGCCAGCTAGCGGGAGGCGGGTCCTACGAGCAGTACTTC	CASSQLAGGGSYEQYF
TRBV10-3	TRBJ2-2	12	NA	NA	TGTGCCATCAGTGAGAACACCGGGGAGCTGTTTTTT	CAISENTGELFF
TRBV10-2	TRBJ1-1	16	NA	NA	TGCGCCAGCGGCCTCCGGAGAGGATCCGGGAGCACTGAAGCTTTCTTT	CASGLRRGSGSTEAFF
TRBV7-2	TRBJ2-1	16	NA	TRBD2	TGTGCCAGCAGCTCCTATCTAGCGGTCTCCTACAATGAGCAGTTCTTC	CASSSYLAVSYNEQFF
TRBV30	TRBJ1-1	13	NA	NA	TGTGCCGGGACCCGCGGGTTGGGCACTGAAGCTTTCTTT	CAGTRGLGTEAFF
TRBV5-1	TRBJ2-3	15	NA	TRBD2	TGCGCCAGCAGCCCGGGGGGGTCTCGGATGGATACGCAGTATTTT	CASSPGGSRMDTQYF
TRBV28	TRBJ1-2	13	once	NA	TGTGCCAGCAGTTCCCTACCGGGACGGCTCGCCACCTTC	CASSSLPGRLATF
TRBV9	TRBJ2-2	16	NA	TRBD2	TGTGCCAGCAGCCCAAGGAGCGGGGGGAACACCGGGGAGCTGTTTTTT	CASSPRSGGNTGELFF
TRBV10-3	TRBJ2-3	15	few	NA	TGTGCCATCAGAAACCCCTCGTCTAGCACAGATACGCAGTATTTT	CAIRNPSSSTDTQYF
TRBV18	TRBJ2-7	14	NA	NA	TGTGCCAGCTCACCACGAGTACCCTCCTACGAGCAGTACTTC	CASSPRVPSYEQYF
TRBV19	TRBJ1-5	16	NA	NA	TGTGCCAGTAGTATAACAGGGTCGGGGGGCAATCAGCCCCAGCATTTT	CASSITGSGGNQPQHF
TRBV5-1	TRBJ1-6	18	NA	NA	TGCGCCAGCAGCTTGGAAGCCAGAATAAGCTCCTATAATTCACCCCTCCACTTT	CASSLEARISSYNSPLHF
TRBV27	TRBJ1-1	16	few	NA	TGTGCCAGCAGTTACATCAGGGGAAGGGGTTTTGCTGAAGCTTTCTTT	CASSYIRGRGFAEAFF
TRBV5-1	TRBJ1-1	14	NA	NA	TGCGCCAGCAGCTTGGGGCAGAGTAACACTGAAGCTTTCTTT	CASSLGQSNTEAFF
TRBV30	TRBJ2-3	15	NA	TRBD1	TGTGCCTGCAGAGGGGGCCTCGGGGCAAAAGATACGCAGTATTTT	CACRGGLGAKDTQYF
TRBV4-2	TRBJ2-7	16	NA	NA	TGTGCCAGCAGCGCCTCGATCCAGCAGACCACCTACGAGCAGTACTTC	CASSASIQQTTYEQYF
TRBV4-1	TRBJ1-4	16	NA	TRBD1	TGCGCCAGCAGCCCCGGTAGCGGGACAGGGAATGAAAAACTGTTTTTT	CASSPGSGTGNEKLFF
TRBV19	TRBJ2-6	15	NA	NA	TGTGCCAGTAGTATAAGGGGGGCTGGGGCCAACGTCCTGACTTTC	CASSIRGAGANVLTF
TRBV19	TRBJ1-2	15	NA	TRBD1	TGTGCCAGTAGGGCCCCGGGACAGGTTCACTATGGCTACACCTTC	CASRAPGQVHYGYTF
TRBV5-4	TRBJ2-1	14	NA	TRBD1	TGTGCCAGCAGCCCCGGACAGGGATACAATGAGCAGTTCTTC	CASSPGQGYNEQFF
TRBV19	TRBJ2-3	14	NA	NA	TGTGCCAGTAGTATGGCGGGGCCGCAAGATACGCAGTATTTT	CASSMAGPQDTQYF
TRBV18	TRBJ1-2	15	NA	TRBD1	TGTGCCAGCTCACCGCCGGGACAGGGGGGCTATGGCTACACCTTC	CASSPPGQGGYGYTF
TRBV7-2	TRBJ1-1	14	NA	NA	TGTGCCAGCAGGGTCGACAGGACCCGGACTGAAGCTTTCTTT	CASRVDRTRTEAFF
TRBV5-1	TRBJ1-3	14	NA	NA	TGCGCCAGCAGCTGGGCAGGGAGGGGAAACACCATATATTTT	CASSWAGRGNTIYF
TRBV7-3	TRBJ1-1	14	NA	NA	TGTGCCAGCAGCCGGTCAGGGGAGAACACTGAAGCTTTCTTT	CASSRSGENTEAFF
TRBV15	TRBJ2-7	15	NA	NA	TGTGCCACCAGCAGAGGCGTAGGGCCCTCCTACGAGCAGTACTTC	CATSRGVGPSYEQYF
TRBV19	TRBJ2-2	17	NA	TRBD1	TGTGCCAGTAGTATTGGCCGGACAGGGGCGCGAGGCGGGGAGCTGTTTTTT	CASSIGRTGARGGELFF
TRBV19	TRBJ1-2	15	few	TRBD1	TGTGCCAGTAGTACCCGGACAGGGGGCGAATATGGCTACACCTTC	CASSTRTGGEYGYTF
TRBV11-2	TRBJ2-5	14	NA	TRBD1	TGTGCCAGCAGCCCAGGGGGCGGAGAAGAGACCCAGTACTTC	CASSPGGGEETQYF
TRBV5-1	TRBJ2-5	15	NA	NA	TGCGCCAGCAGTACGGGGCTGGGTCGGGGAGAGACCCAGTACTTC	CASSTGLGRGETQYF
TRBV7-9	TRBJ2-1	15	NA	NA	TGTGCCAGCAGCTTTATCAGGGGCTCCTACAATGAGCAGTTCTTC	CASSFIRGSYNEQFF
TRBV7-3	TRBJ2-1	17	once	TRBD2	TGTGCCAGCAGCTTATGGTCTAGCGGGGGGTCGAACAATGAGCAGTTCTTC	CASSLWSSGGSNNEQFF
TRBV5-8	TRBJ2-1	15	NA	TRBD1	TGTGCCAGCGACCGGGGACAGGCCATCAGGAATGAGCAGTTCTTC	CASDRGQAIRNEQFF
TRBV7-2	TRBJ1-2	12	NA	NA	TGTGCCAGCAGCTTAGTGACCTATGGCTACACCTTC	CASSLVTYGYTF
TRBV6-6	TRBJ2-7	14	NA	TRBD2	TGTGCCAGCAGTACCTCTAGCGGGCGCTACGAGCAGTACTTC	CASSTSSGRYEQYF
TRBV5-6	TRBJ1-4	17	NA	NA	TGTGCCAGCAGCTTAAAGGGGACCTCACCTCTTCGGGAAAAACTGTTTTTT	CASSLKGTSPLREKLFF
TRBV11-2	TRBJ1-4	15	NA	NA	TGTGCCAGCAGCTTGTCGGAGACCTTTAATGAAAAACTGTTTTTT	CASSLSETFNEKLFF
TRBV28	TRBJ2-7	15	NA	NA	TGTGCCAGCAGCTCCGTGGGATACGGGTCCTACGAGCAGTACTTC	CASSSVGYGSYEQYF
TRBV28	TRBJ2-7	14	NA	NA	TGTGCCAGCAGCGGACAGGGAGGGATCTACGAGCAGTACTTC	CASSGQGGIYEQYF
TRBV2	TRBJ2-7	15	NA	TRBD1	TGTGCCAGCAGCCGCCGGGACAGGGGAACCTACGAGCAGTACTTC	CASSRRDRGTYEQYF
TRBV19	TRBJ2-7	16	NA	NA	TGTGCCAGTAGTATAGGCCCGGGCAGGGCAGCCTACGAGCAGTACTTC	CASSIGPGRAAYEQYF
TRBV5-5	TRBJ1-1	14	NA	NA	TGTGCCAGCAGCGGTGGCGGGGGATTAACTGAAGCTTTCTTT	CASSGGGGLTEAFF
TRBV18	TRBJ2-7	14	NA	NA	TGTGCCAGCTCACCCCCAGCGAATCCACTCGAGCAGTACTTC	CASSPPANPLEQYF